This TCR beta chain was profiled in a study of shared clonotypes between healthy human individuals. Whole-study findings and limits: Only blood samples were collected, and tissue repertoires likely differ. Sequencing depth was expected to influence donor clonotype sharing.

The CDR3 spans 14 residues. CDR1 and CDR2 from the germline V gene are SQVTM and ANQGSEA. After removal of 4 bases from V and 6 bases from J, the junction contained 10 bases not matched to a gene. Clones were sequenced by immunoSEQ multiplex PCR, and TCRdb holds only the in-frame ones, with some missing. The sample carries about 610,000 clones, approximately 97% recorded once. A word on this clone: Its antigen is currently unknown.

Sequenced input: naive CD4+ T cells sorted from blood. Subset specified: CD45RA+ positively selected. The chain links TRBV29-1 to TRBJ2-7; TRBD1 aligns across 9 bases. The receptor was isolated from a woman aged 25-40 years in good health. The chain's CDR3 is CSVVSRDRVTEQYF. CDR3 coding DNA: TGCAGCGTTGTGTCCCGGGACAGGGTAACCGAGCAGTACTTC.